The 9 T cell receptor beta chains given below trace back to one sample, sequenced in a study of identical twins (dated by TCRdb to 2016 to 2017). The method behind the library was 5' RACE. The sequencer listed for this sample is Illumina HiSeq 2000. In TCRdb, the public reads were trimmed at Q25 with fastp and aligned with MiXCR, with productive beta chains retained. Every CDR3 protein is listed once, alongside the most common genes and DNA of its rows. The sample data list a few hundred thousand distinct CDR3 sequences, and less than 9.5% of these were observed just once. The ten largest clones take up approximately 6.6% of the sample. The sample was also linked to a second study, of yellow fever vaccine responses in identical twins.

The sample was CD8+ T cells sorted from blood. Receptors originate from a woman aged 18 to 35 in good health.

V is TRBV6-2 or TRBV6-3 and J is TRBJ2-2, with D possibly being TRBD2 (7 bases). The CDR3 is 14 residues long. The V gene's germline CDR1 is MNHEY and CDR2 SVGEGT. V was clipped by 2 bases and J by 6 bases, with 10 bases between them. The CDR3 coding sequence is TGTGCCAGCAGTTACGTCGGGGGGCCCGGGGAGCTGTTTTTT. As protein: CASSYVGGPGELFF.

This clonotype occurred many times. V is TRBV20-1 and J is TRBJ2-7, with a weak D call TRBD1 (5 bases). CDR1 and CDR2 (germline): DFQATT, SNEGSKA (reference sequence). V lost 3 bases, J lost 9 bases, and 15 bases lay in between. This CDR3 spans 12 amino acids. The CDR3 spells CSASDQGTGQYF. The CDR3 coding sequence is TGCAGTGCTAGTGACCAGGGAACCGGGCAGTACTTC.

This clonotype was detected only a few times. The chain joins TRBV6-1 to TRBJ2-7; TRBD1 agrees at 9 bases. This CDR3 spans 16 amino acids. After removal of 6 bases from V and 4 bases from J, the junction contained 13 bases not matched to a gene. Germline values: CDR1 MNHNS, CDR2 SASEGT. CDR3 sequence reads: CASSRAGTGMVYEQYF. DNA of the CDR3: TGTGCCAGCAGCCGCGCGGGGACAGGGATGGTGTACGAGCAGTACTTC.

This clonotype was seen more than once but under ten times. The chain joins TRBV5-1 to TRBJ2-7, with 9 bases lining up with TRBD1. This CDR3 has 14 residues. Trimming at V came to 3 bases and at J to 3 bases, leaving 4 bases not matched to a gene. Germline V lookup: CDR1 SGHRS, CDR2 YFSETQ. The CDR3 coding sequence is TGCGCCAGCAGCTATGACAGGGGGGTCTACGAGCAGTACTTC. This codes for CASSYDRGVYEQYF.

There are a few counts of this clonotype. The V gene is TRBV7-9, the J gene TRBJ2-3, with 7 bases aligning to TRBD2. The CDR3 is made up of 16 amino acids. V shed 5 bases and J 8 bases; nucleotides not matched to a gene: 16. In germline, CDR1 is SEHNR, CDR2 FQNEAQ (reference sequence). The chain's CDR3 is CASSAPYRDYLLTQYF. As DNA, the CDR3 is TGTGCCAGCAGCGCACCATACCGGGACTACCTCCTTACGCAGTATTTT. Supplemented by reference TRBV7-9 and TRBJ2-3, the full variable domain reads DTGVSQNPRHKITKRGQNVTFRCDPISEHNRLYWYRQTLGQGPEFLTYFQNEAQLEKSRLLSDRFSAERPKGSFSTLEIQRTEQGDSAMYLCASSAPYRDYLLTQYFGPGTRLTVL.

The CDR3: CSVEQRYNEQFF. The CDR3 DNA reads as TGCAGCGTTGAACAGCGCTACAATGAGCAGTTCTTC. V gene TRBV29-1 combines with J gene TRBJ2-1; D not resolved. CDR1 is SQVTM, CDR2 ANQGSEA, per germline. The length of the CDR3 is 12 residues. Trimming stripped 2 bases from V and 3 bases from J, with 5 bases between.

This clonotype was recorded at least ten times. V usage is TRBV29-1 and J usage is TRBJ2-7; TRBD2 matches at 7 bases. V was clipped by 7 bases and J by 5 bases; unmatched bases: 11. Germline lookup yields CDR1 SQVTM and CDR2 ANQGSEA. The CDR3 extends over 13 amino acids. The CDR3 DNA sequence: TGCAGCGCTCCGAGCGGGGAGGGAGACGAGCAGTACTTC. Translation gives CSAPSGEGDEQYF.

The genes are TRBV7-9 and TRBJ2-1, with D maybe TRBD2 (6 bases). Trimming shortened V by 0 bases and J by 8 bases, and 14 bases separated the two germline ends. The CDR3 consists of 15 residues. Germline V gene sequence: CDR1 SEHNR, CDR2 FQNEAQ (reference sequence). In DNA, the CDR3 is TGTGCCAGCAGCTTAGCCCTAGCGCCGAGTGATGAGCAGTTCTTC. Its protein is CASSLALAPSDEQFF.

V usage is TRBV7-9 and J usage is TRBJ2-5, with 8 bases that match TRBD1. The V and J ends lost 0 bases and 1 base, in that order; junction bases with no gene match: 4. Germline CDR1 SEHNR, CDR2 FQNEAQ (reference sequence). The CDR3 length is 16 residues. The CDR3 region is CASSLALQGGQETQYF. In DNA form, the CDR3 reads TGTGCCAGCAGCTTAGCGCTACAGGGGGGCCAAGAGACCCAGTACTTC.